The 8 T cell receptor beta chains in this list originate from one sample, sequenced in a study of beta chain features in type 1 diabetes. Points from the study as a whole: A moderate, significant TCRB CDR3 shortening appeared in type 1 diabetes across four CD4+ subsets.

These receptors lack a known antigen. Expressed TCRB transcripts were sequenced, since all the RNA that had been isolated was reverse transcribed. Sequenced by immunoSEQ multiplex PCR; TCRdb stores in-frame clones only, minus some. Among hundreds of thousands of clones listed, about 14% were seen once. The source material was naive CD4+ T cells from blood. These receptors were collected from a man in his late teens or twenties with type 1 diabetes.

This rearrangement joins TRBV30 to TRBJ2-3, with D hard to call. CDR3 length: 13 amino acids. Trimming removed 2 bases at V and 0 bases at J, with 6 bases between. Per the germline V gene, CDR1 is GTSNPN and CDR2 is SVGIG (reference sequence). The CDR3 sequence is CAWSTTSTDTQYF. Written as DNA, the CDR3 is TGTGCCTGGAGTACTACTAGCACAGATACGCAGTATTTT.

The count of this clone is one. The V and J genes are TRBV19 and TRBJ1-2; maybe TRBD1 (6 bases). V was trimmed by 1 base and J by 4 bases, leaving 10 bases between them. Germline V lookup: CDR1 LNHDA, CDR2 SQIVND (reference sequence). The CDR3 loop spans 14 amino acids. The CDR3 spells CASSIVQGLYGYTF. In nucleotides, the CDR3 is TGTGCCAGTAGTATAGTTCAGGGGCTCTATGGCTACACCTTC.

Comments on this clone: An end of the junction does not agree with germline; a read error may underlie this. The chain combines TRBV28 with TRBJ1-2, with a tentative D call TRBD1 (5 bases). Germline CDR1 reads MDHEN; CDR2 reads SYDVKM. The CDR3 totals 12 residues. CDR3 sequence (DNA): TGTGCCAGCAGTTGGGGACGGAGGAACATCCACTTC. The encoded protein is CASSWGRRNIHF.

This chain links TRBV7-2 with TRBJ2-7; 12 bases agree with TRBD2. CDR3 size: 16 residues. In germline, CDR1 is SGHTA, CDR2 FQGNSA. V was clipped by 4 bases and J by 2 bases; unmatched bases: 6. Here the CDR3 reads CASSSLAGGLAYEQYF. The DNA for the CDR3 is TGTGCCAGCAGCTCACTAGCGGGGGGCCTCGCCTACGAGCAGTACTTC.

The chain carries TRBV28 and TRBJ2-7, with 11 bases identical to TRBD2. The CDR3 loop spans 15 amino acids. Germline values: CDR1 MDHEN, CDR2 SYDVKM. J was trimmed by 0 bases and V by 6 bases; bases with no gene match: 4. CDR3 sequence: CASSRGLAGSYEQYF. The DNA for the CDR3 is TGTGCCAGCAGCCGCGGACTAGCGGGCTCCTACGAGCAGTACTTC.

The DNA for the CDR3 is TGCGCCAGCAGCCCCTTGGGGGCACTTAACTACGAGCAGCAAGCTAACTATGGCTACACCTTC. As protein: CASSPLGALNYEQQANYGYTF. The chain uses TRBV5-1 and TRBJ1-2, with D possibly matching TRBD1 (6 bases). Germline values: CDR1 SGHRS, CDR2 YFSETQ. The CDR3 is 21 residues long. The V gene lost 4 bases and the J gene lost 0 bases, with 31 bases spanning the gap.

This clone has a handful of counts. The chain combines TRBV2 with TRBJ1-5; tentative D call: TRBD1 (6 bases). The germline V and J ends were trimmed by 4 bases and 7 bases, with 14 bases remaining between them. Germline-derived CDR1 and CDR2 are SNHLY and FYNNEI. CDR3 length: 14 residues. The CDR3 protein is CASSVEGGQQPQHF. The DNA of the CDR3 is TGTGCCAGCAGTGTGGAAGGGGGGCAACAGCCCCAGCATTTT.

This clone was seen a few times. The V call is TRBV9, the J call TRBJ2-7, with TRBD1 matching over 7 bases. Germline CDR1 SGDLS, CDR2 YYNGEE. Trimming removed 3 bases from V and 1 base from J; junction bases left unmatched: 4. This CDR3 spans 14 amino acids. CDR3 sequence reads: CASSDTGDSYEQYF. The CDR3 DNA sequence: TGTGCCAGCAGCGACACAGGGGATTCCTACGAGCAGTACTTC. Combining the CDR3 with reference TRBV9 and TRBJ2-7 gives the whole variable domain DSGVTQTPKHLITATGQRVTLRCSPRSGDLSVYWYQQSLDQGLQFLIQYYNGEERAKGNILERFSAQQFPDLHSELNLSSLELGDSALYFCASSDTGDSYEQYFGPGTRLTVT.